This TCR beta chain was identified in a study of cytomegalovirus exposure and HLA in healthy donors. Study outcomes and limitations: Beyond CMV serostatus, there was no information to go on about immune exposure.

In the PCR, 60 Vbeta and 13 Jbeta primers were used. The method was immunoSEQ multiplex PCR; TCRdb's version includes in-frame clones alone and lacks a portion of them. Counted here are under 70,000 clones, about 76% occurring once; the ten biggest clones make up approximately 2.4%. About this clone itself: What it binds is unknown.

This CDR3 comprises 15 residues. The V gene lost 5 bases and the J gene lost 0 bases, with 11 bases spanning the gap. Germline values: CDR1 MNHNS, CDR2 SASEGT. The sample comprised PBMCs. This receptor was identified in a female donor in good health and CMV-seronegative. The chain couples TRBV6-1 to TRBJ2-1; D is possibly TRBD2 (7 bases). The DNA of the CDR3 is TGTGCCAGCAGTCGCGGGGGCTCCTCCTACAATGAGCAGTTCTTC. Translating gives CASSRGGSSYNEQFF.